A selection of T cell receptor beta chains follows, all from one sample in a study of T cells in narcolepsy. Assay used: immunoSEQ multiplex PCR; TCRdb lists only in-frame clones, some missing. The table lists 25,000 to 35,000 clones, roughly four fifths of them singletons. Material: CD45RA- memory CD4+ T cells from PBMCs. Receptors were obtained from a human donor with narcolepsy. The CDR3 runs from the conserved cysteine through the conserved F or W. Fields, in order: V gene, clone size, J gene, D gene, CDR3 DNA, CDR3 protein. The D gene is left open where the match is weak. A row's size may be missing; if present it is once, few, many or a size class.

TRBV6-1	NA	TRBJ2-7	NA	TGTGCCAGCAGTGAAATGGGATCCTACGAGCAGTACTTC	CASSEMGSYEQYF
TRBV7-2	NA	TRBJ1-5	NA	TGTGCCAGCAGCTTAGAATTGGGCGGACAGCCCCAGCATTTT	CASSLELGGQPQHF
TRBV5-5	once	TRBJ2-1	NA	TGTGCCAGCAGCCCGAATTCCGTCGGTGAGCAGTTCTTC	CASSPNSVGEQFF
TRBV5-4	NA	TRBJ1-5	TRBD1	TGTGCCAGCAGCGCCGGACAGGCACGAGGTCAGCCCCAGCATTTT	CASSAGQARGQPQHF
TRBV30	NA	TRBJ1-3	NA	TGTGCCTGGAAAGGCGGGGGGACTGGAAACACCATATATTTT	CAWKGGGTGNTIYF
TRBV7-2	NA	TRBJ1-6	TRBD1	TGTGCCAGCAGCTTAGTGGGACAGGGGTATTCACCCCTCCACTTT	CASSLVGQGYSPLHF
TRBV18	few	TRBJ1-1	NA	TGTGCCAGCTCCCCCCCAATAGGGGCAGACACTGAAGCTTTCTTT	CASSPPIGADTEAFF
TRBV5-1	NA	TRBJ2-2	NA	TGCGCCAGCAGCTTGGCTCTAGCAGTCGGGGAGCTGTTTTTT	CASSLALAVGELFF
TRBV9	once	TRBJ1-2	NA	TGTGCCAGCAGCGTTCCTGGAGCTAACTATGGCTACACCTTC	CASSVPGANYGYTF
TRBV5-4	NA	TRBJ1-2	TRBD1	TGTGCCAGCACCGATAGAAGGACAGGGGGCCACTATGGCTACACCTTC	CASTDRRTGGHYGYTF
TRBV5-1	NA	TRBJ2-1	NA	TGCGCCAGCAGCTTGGACGGGGGCCCCTCCTACAATGAGCAGTTCTTC	CASSLDGGPSYNEQFF
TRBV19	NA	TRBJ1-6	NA	TGTGCCAGTAGTATACCTCAAGGGAGCACTTCCTCACCCCTCCACTTT	CASSIPQGSTSSPLHF
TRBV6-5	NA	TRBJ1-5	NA	TGTGCCAGCAGCGGCCAAGGGGGGGGCGGCCAGCCCCAGCATTTT	CASSGQGGGGQPQHF
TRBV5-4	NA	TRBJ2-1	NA	TGTGCCAGCAGCCCGGACAGACACAATGAGCAGTTCTTC	CASSPDRHNEQFF
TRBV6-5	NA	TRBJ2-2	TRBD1	TGTGCCAGCAACGCCCGGGACAGAAATACCGGGGAGCTGTTTTTT	CASNARDRNTGELFF
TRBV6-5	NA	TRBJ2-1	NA	TGTGCCAGCAGTTCGCCTTCCAGGGTCTGGGAGCAGTTCTTC	CASSSPSRVWEQFF
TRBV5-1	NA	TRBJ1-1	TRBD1	TGCGCCAGCAGCCCCGTCACGACAGGGTCCACTGAAGCTTTCTTT	CASSPVTTGSTEAFF
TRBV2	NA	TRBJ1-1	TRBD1	TGTGCCAGTAGAGACGGGACAGGGCTTGGGACCACTGAAGCTTTCTTT	CASRDGTGLGTTEAFF
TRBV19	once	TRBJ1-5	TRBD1	TGTGCCACCGAGAGGACAGGGGATCAGCCCCAGCATTTT	CATERTGDQPQHF
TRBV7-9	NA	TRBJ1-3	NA	TGTGCCAGCAGCGTCTCTGGAAACACCATATATTTT	CASSVSGNTIYF
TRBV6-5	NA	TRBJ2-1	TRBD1	TGTGCCAGCAGCTCGGACAGGGGTTACGACAATGAGCAGTTCTTC	CASSSDRGYDNEQFF
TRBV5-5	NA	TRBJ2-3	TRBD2	TGTGCCAGCAGCTCGGGGACTAGCGGCACAGATACGCAGTATTTT	CASSSGTSGTDTQYF
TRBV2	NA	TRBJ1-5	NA	TGTGCCAGCAGTGAAGCGCGGGACACTAATCAGCCCCAGCATTTT	CASSEARDTNQPQHF